A single sample is the source of the 21 T cell receptor beta chains below, sequenced in a study of blood T cell repertoires in COVID-19. Sequencing was performed with immunoSEQ multiplex PCR; in TCRdb, only in-frame clones are kept and a portion is missing. This sample has some 230,000 clones, with roughly 80% found just once. Material for sequencing was peripheral blood. These receptors were taken from a woman in her sixties who had recovered from COVID-19.

The V gene is TRBV29-1, the J gene TRBJ1-2; the match to TRBD1 covers 7 bases. The ends lost 5 bases at V and 2 bases at J; junction bases unmatched: 5. Germline lookup yields CDR1 SQVTM and CDR2 ANQGSEA. This CDR3 comprises 13 residues. CDR3: CSVRMTGNYGYTF. CDR3 DNA: TGCAGCGTTCGGATGACAGGGAACTATGGCTACACCTTC.

V usage is TRBV6-5 and J usage is TRBJ2-1, with 10 bases that match TRBD2. Germline V gene lookup returns CDR1 MNHEY and CDR2 SVGAGI. V lost 0 bases and J lost 8; bases outside the gene matches: 4. The CDR3 has 15 amino acids. DNA of the CDR3: TGTGCCAGCAGTTACTCGATACTAGCGGGGTATGAGCAGTTCTTC. Translating it yields CASSYSILAGYEQFF.

This chain links TRBV28 with TRBJ2-3, with TRBD2 as a possible D gene (6 bases). The CDR3 is made up of 18 amino acids. V shed 1 base and J shed 0 bases, with 17 bases lying between them. Germline CDR1 is MDHEN and CDR2 is SYDVKM. CDR3 DNA: TGTGCCAGCAGTTTATCAAAGATGGGGGGAGCTAGCACAGATACGCAGTATTTT. Translating gives CASSLSKMGGASTDTQYF.

The chain has TRBV19 and TRBJ1-5; 7 bases map to TRBD1. Losses at the gene ends were 3 bases for V and 2 bases for J; bases not matched to a gene: 10. The CDR3 is 17 residues long. Germline assignment: CDR1 LNHDA and CDR2 SQIVND (reference sequence). CDR3 DNA sequence: TGTGCCAGTAGTATTTCGTCGTGGCAGGGGGGCAATCAGCCCCAGCATTTT. It specifies CASSISSWQGGNQPQHF.

The J gene is TRBJ1-2, the V gene TRBV18, with TRBD1 identical over 7 bases. Per the germline V gene, CDR1 is KGHSH and CDR2 is LQKENI. The J segment lost 6 bases and the V segment lost 2 bases, leaving 9 bases of the junction unmatched. CDR3 size: 15 residues. The chain's CDR3 is CASSPRGPGIHGYTF. CDR3 DNA: TGTGCCAGCTCACCAAGGGGGCCGGGGATCCATGGCTACACCTTC.

The CDR3 region is CASRRTGAYEQYF. The CDR3 region has the DNA TGTGCCAGCAGGAGGACAGGGGCCTACGAGCAGTACTTC. This rearrangement joins TRBV12-3 or TRBV12-4 to TRBJ2-7; 9 nucleotides align to TRBD1. Trimming removed 6 bases from V and 2 bases from J; junction bases left unmatched: 2. The CDR3 sequence is 13 residues long.

This clone was seen a few times. This chain joins TRBV6-5 and TRBJ1-6; the D is unclear. Trimming removed 0 bases from V and 8 bases from J, with 11 bases in between. Germline loops: CDR1 MNHEY, CDR2 SVGAGI. The CDR3 is made up of 15 amino acids. The CDR3 DNA follows: TGTGCCAGCAGTTACTCACCGGGGAGGGATTCACCCCTCCACTTT. It encodes CASSYSPGRDSPLHF.

The CDR3 DNA reads TGTGCCAGCAGCTTCCTGACTAGCGGGGGGGCTGATGAGCAGTTCTTC. Amino acid sequence: CASSFLTSGGADEQFF. V and J are TRBV5-4 and TRBJ2-1, with TRBD2 identical over 14 bases. This CDR3 is 16 amino acids long. The germline V gene has CDR1 SGHNT and CDR2 YYREEE (reference sequence). J lost 8 bases, V lost 2 bases, and 6 bases had no gene match. Filled out from reference TRBV5-4 and TRBJ2-1, the complete variable domain reads ETGVTQSPTHLIKTRGQQVTLRCSSQSGHNTVSWYQQALGQGPQFIFQYYREEENGRGNFPPRFSGLQFPNYSSELNVNALELDDSALYLCASSFLTSGGADEQFFGPGTRLTVL.

The chain joins TRBV7-2 to TRBJ1-1; 12 nucleotides agree with TRBD1. This CDR3 is built from 14 residues. The junction had 5 bases not matched to a gene; V was cut back by 8 bases and J by 4 bases. From germline, CDR1 is SGHTA and CDR2 FQGNSA. The CDR3 sequence: CASWDRGRRTEAFF. The CDR3 DNA reads TGTGCCAGCTGGGACAGGGGGCGACGCACTGAAGCTTTCTTT. Filled out from reference TRBV7-2 and TRBJ1-1, the complete variable domain reads GAGVSQSPSNKVTEKGKDVELRCDPISGHTALYWYRQSLGQGLEFLIYFQGNSAPDKSGLPSDRFSAERTGGSVSTLTIQRTQQEDSAVYLCASWDRGRRTEAFFGQGTRLTVV.

This rearrangement joins TRBV9 to TRBJ1-2; D is uncertain. This CDR3 spans 11 amino acids. Germline CDR1 reads SGDLS; CDR2 reads YYNGEE. The ends were cut back, 4 bases at V and 8 bases at J, with 9 bases in the middle. In DNA, the CDR3 is TGTGCCAGCAGCACAAACGGGGGCTACACCTTC. It is translated as CASSTNGGYTF.

This chain uses TRBV3-1 (or the pseudogene TRBV3-2) with TRBJ2-3; D gene uncertain. Germline values: CDR1 LGHDT, CDR2 YNNKEL (reference sequence). CDR3 length equals 15 residues. Between the trimmed V and J ends, which lost 4 bases and 0 bases, there was a span of 11 bases. The CDR3 region is CASSPSTVSTDTQYF. DNA of the CDR3: TGTGCCAGCAGCCCTTCCACGGTTAGCACAGATACGCAGTATTTT.

This clone was detected only a few times. This rearrangement joins TRBV5-1 to TRBJ1-6; 9 nucleotides agree with TRBD1. This CDR3 has 14 residues. Germline values: CDR1 SGHRS, CDR2 YFSETQ. Trimming cost V 8 bases and J 8 bases; bases outside gene matches: 8. CDR3 sequence (DNA): TGCGCCAGTAGTCCGGGACAGGGTGATTCACCCCTCCACTTT. Translation: CASSPGQGDSPLHF.

This clone was picked up a small number of times. The CDR3 loop reads CASSTPLGLADTDTQYF. The CDR3 region has the DNA TGTGCCAGCAGCACCCCCCTTGGACTAGCGGACACAGATACGCAGTATTTT. This chain links TRBV11-2 with TRBJ2-3; 10 bases align to TRBD2. CDR3 length: 17 amino acids. Trimming took 5 bases from V and 2 from J; bases not matched to a gene: 10. Germline-derived CDR1 and CDR2 are SGHAT and FQNNGV.

The V call is TRBV2, the J call TRBJ1-6, with 9 bases that match TRBD1. CDR1 is SNHLY and CDR2 is FYNNEI in the germline V gene. This CDR3 is built from 16 residues. The V and J ends lost 6 bases and 5 bases, in that order; junction bases with no gene match: 8. The CDR3 DNA follows: TGTGCCAGCAGCCGGGACAGGGCGTACAATAATTCACCCCTCCACTTT. Its protein product is CASSRDRAYNNSPLHF. Drawing the rest from reference TRBV2 and TRBJ1-6, the complete variable domain is EPEVTQTPSHQVTQMGQEVILRCVPISNHLYFYWYRQILGQKVEFLVSFYNNEISEKSEIFDDQFSVERPDGSNFTLKIRSTKLEDSAMYFCASSRDRAYNNSPLHFGNGTRLTVT.

V usage is TRBV4-3 and J usage is TRBJ2-7; 10 bases agree with TRBD1. In germline, CDR1 is LGHNA, CDR2 YSLEER. The length of the CDR3 is 13 residues. V was clipped by 11 bases and J by 5 bases; unmatched bases: 9. CDR3 nucleotides: TGCGCCCAGCAACCGGGACAGGGGAACGAGCAGTACTTC. Encoded protein: CAQQPGQGNEQYF.

This chain uses TRBV11-2 with TRBJ1-2; no reliable D call. Germline CDR1 is SGHAT and CDR2 is FQNNGV. V gave up 3 bases and J gave up 7 bases, with 15 bases separating them. This CDR3 region has 14 residues. CDR3 sequence: CASSLYREGGGYTF. CDR3 sequence (DNA): TGTGCCAGCAGCTTGTACCGGGAAGGAGGTGGCTACACCTTC. Using reference TRBV11-2 and TRBJ1-2 for the parts outside the CDR3, the full variable domain is EAGVAQSPRYKIIEKRQSVAFWCNPISGHATLYWYQQILGQGPKLLIQFQNNGVVDDSQLPKDRFSAERLKGVDSTLKIQPAKLEDSAVYLCASSLYREGGGYTFGSGTRLTVV.

This chain connects TRBV18 to TRBJ2-5; 7 bases map to TRBD1. The CDR3 has 15 amino acids. Germline trimming cut 4 bases from V and 2 bases from J; bases unmatched to any gene: 7. Per germline, CDR1 KGHSH and CDR2 LQKENI. CDR3 amino acids: CASSRPGTAQETQYF. The CDR3 nucleotides are TGTGCCAGCTCACGTCCCGGGACAGCACAAGAGACCCAGTACTTC.

Details on this clone: This sample includes further DNA sequences coding for the same CDR3. The V and J genes are TRBV10-3 and TRBJ1-2, with 7 positions matching TRBD1. CDR3 length: 12 amino acids. J was trimmed by 7 bases and V by 3 bases; bases with no gene match: 2. Germline CDR1 and CDR2: ENHRY and SYGVKD. This chain's CDR3 is CAISDRGVGYTF. CDR3 in DNA: TGTGCCATCAGTGACAGGGGGGTTGGCTACACCTTC.

The chain combines TRBV30 with TRBJ2-5; TRBD1 agrees at 9 bases. Germline V gene lookup returns CDR1 GTSNPN and CDR2 SVGIG (reference sequence). Trimming at V came to 1 base and at J to 8 bases, leaving 5 bases not matched to a gene. The CDR3 is 13 residues long. CDR3 amino acids: CAWSGTGEVTQYF. CDR3 nucleotides: TGTGCCTGGAGTGGGACAGGGGAGGTTACCCAGTACTTC.

The CDR3 region has the DNA TGTGCCAGCAGCAGGGACAGGGGAACTATGGACTACACCTTC. It specifies CASSRDRGTMDYTF. J is TRBJ1-2 and V is TRBV7-8; 10 bases fit TRBD1. Germline CDR1 reads SGHVS; CDR2 reads FQNEAQ. J lost 10 bases, V lost 5 bases, and 10 bases had no gene match. This CDR3 comprises 14 residues.

Only a few counts were recorded for this clone. V is TRBV6-5 and J is TRBJ1-2, with 7 bases fitting TRBD1. Germline CDR1 and CDR2: MNHEY and SVGAGI. The ends lost 8 bases at V and 4 bases at J; junction bases unmatched: 7. This CDR3 has 13 amino acids. This CDR3 is CASWDSRAYGYTF. CDR3 bases: TGTGCCAGCTGGGACAGCCGGGCCTATGGCTACACCTTC.